This T cell receptor (beta chain) emerged from a study of breast tumors, draining lymph nodes, adjacent tissues. TCRdb passed the multiplex PCR reads through MiXCR, listing each CDR3 protein once. The sample lists 200,000 to 300,000 distinct CDR3 sequences, 30% occurring once. Samples came from axillary lymph nodes draining the breast cancer. Germline V gives CDR1 KGHSH, CDR2 LQKENI. The CDR3 spans 14 residues. Trimming shortened V by 0 bases and J by 4 bases, and 9 bases separated the two germline ends. This chain links TRBV18 with TRBJ1-2, with no clear D. The TCR originated in a female donor with breast cancer. Some clones in this sample may be carry-over from other donors' samples. Sequenced sample: axillary lymph node tissue. The CDR3 nucleotides read TGTGCCAGCTCACCACCGATCTCAGTCTATGGCTACACCTTC. Amino acid sequence: CASSPPISVYGYTF.